These 19 T cell receptor beta chains came from one sample sequenced in a study of T-cell memory formation after mild COVID-19. TCRdb itself ran the 5' RACE reads through MiXCR, one entry per CDR3 protein. The profile shows 450,000 or so distinct CDR3 sequences, more than 20% of them singletons. Source material: PBMCs or a T cell subset sorted from them (not recorded which). All receptors derive from an adult woman who had mild COVID-19 (a few samples of this study predate the infection). Cell type and time point are not known.

This clonotype has only a few counts. The chain uses TRBV9 and TRBJ2-3, with TRBD1 matching 9 bases. Germline loops: CDR1 SGDLS, CDR2 YYNGEE. The CDR3 has 14 amino acids. The V and J ends lost 0 bases and 6 bases, in that order; junction bases with no gene match: 2. The CDR3 sequence is CASSVDGTGDTQYF. The CDR3 nucleotides read TGTGCCAGCAGCGTAGATGGGACAGGGGATACGCAGTATTTT.

The CDR3 DNA reads as TGTGCCAGCAGTTACTCTGTGGATAGCAATCAGCCCCAGCATTTT. This translates into CASSYSVDSNQPQHF. The chain couples TRBV6-2 or TRBV6-3 to TRBJ1-5; D call uncertain. Trimming stripped 0 bases from V and 0 bases from J, with 6 bases between. The CDR3 spans 15 residues. CDR1 MNHEY and CDR2 SVGEGT come from the germline V gene.

The genes are TRBV21-1 and TRBJ2-7. TRBV21-1 is described as a pseudogene. The CDR3 has 15 amino acids. CDR3 sequence: CASSNLGRSTYEQYF. The CDR3 DNA is TGTGCCAGCAGCAATTTGGGCAGGAGCACCTACGAGCAGTACTTC.

The CDR3 spells CASSQDLSGGLAGISYNEQFF. CDR3 in DNA: TGCGCCAGCAGCCAAGATCTATCGGGGGGGCTAGCGGGGATCTCCTACAATGAGCAGTTCTTC. V gene TRBV4-3 combines with J gene TRBJ2-1, with 9 bases identical to TRBD2. The germline V gene has CDR1 LGHNA and CDR2 YSLEER. This CDR3 is built from 21 residues. J was trimmed by 0 bases and V by 0 bases; bases with no gene match: 15.

This clonotype was detected a few times. The chain carries TRBV6-5 and TRBJ1-5, with D possibly matching TRBD1 (6 bases). The CDR3 is made up of 14 amino acids. The V end was cut by 6 bases, the J end by 7 bases, with 16 bases between. CDR1 MNHEY and CDR2 SVGAGI come from the germline V gene. This chain's CDR3 is CASSLQGYGQPQHF. The CDR3 bases are TGTGCCAGCAGCTTACAGGGTTATGGCCAGCCCCAGCATTTT.

This clonotype has more than one count but fewer than ten. This chain joins TRBV5-1 and TRBJ1-3; D remains ambiguous. The V gene's germline CDR1 is SGHRS and CDR2 YFSETQ. V was clipped by 4 bases and J by 0 bases, with 11 bases between them. This CDR3 has 15 amino acids. As DNA, the CDR3 is TGCGCCAGCAGCGCGGACGGGAGCTCTGGAAACACCATATATTTT. Amino acids: CASSADGSSGNTIYF.

This chain connects TRBV19 to TRBJ1-5, with D hard to call. Germline V gives CDR1 LNHDA, CDR2 SQIVND (reference sequence). Trimming left V 3 bases short and J 4 bases short, with 7 bases between. This CDR3 is 13 amino acids long. Here the CDR3 reads CASSIGPNQPQHF. The CDR3 DNA is TGTGCCAGTAGTATTGGTCCAAATCAGCCCCAGCATTTT. Drawing the rest from reference TRBV19 and TRBJ1-5, the complete variable domain is DGGITQSPKYLFRKEGQNVTLSCEQNLNHDAMYWYRQDPGQGLRLIYYSQIVNDFQKGDIAEGYSVSREKKESFPLTVTSAQKNPTAFYLCASSIGPNQPQHFGDGTRLSIL.

This chain links TRBV5-6 with TRBJ1-2; the D gene is possibly TRBD1 (6 bases). The germline V and J ends were trimmed by 4 bases and 4 bases, with 11 bases remaining between them. Germline values: CDR1 SGHDT, CDR2 YYEEEE. CDR3 size: 13 residues. This CDR3 is CASSRTAVYGYTF. The DNA for the CDR3 is TGTGCCAGCAGCCGGACAGCCGTCTATGGCTACACCTTC.

The chain has TRBV19 and TRBJ1-1; D gene uncertain. V lost 4 bases to trimming and J lost 4 bases, with 19 bases between them. CDR3 length: 16 residues. Germline values: CDR1 LNHDA, CDR2 SQIVND (reference sequence). The CDR3 spells CASSRPGSPGSTEAFF. The CDR3 DNA is TGTGCCAGTAGTAGGCCTGGATCCCCCGGGAGCACTGAAGCTTTCTTT.

This clonotype came up a few times. The chain employs TRBV3-1 and TRBJ2-3; TRBD2 matches at 9 bases. The CDR3 is 15 residues long. The germline CDR1 and CDR2 sequences are LGHDT and YNNKEL (reference sequence). Germline trimming cut 6 bases from V and 6 bases from J; bases unmatched to any gene: 10. For the CDR3, the DNA is TGTGCCAGCAGACGCGGGGGGGCCGGCGCCGATACGCAGTATTTT. Its protein product is CASRRGGAGADTQYF.

This rearrangement joins TRBV29-1 to TRBJ2-7, with D perhaps matching TRBD2 (5 bases). With 1 base removed from V and 4 bases from J, the gap between germline ends came to 8 bases. Germline CDR1 reads SQVTM; CDR2 reads ANQGSEA. This CDR3 is built from 12 residues. CDR3: CSVEVEGYEQYF. CDR3 in DNA: TGCAGCGTTGAAGTCGAGGGTTACGAGCAGTACTTC.

This clonotype has just a few counts. V is TRBV5-5 and J is TRBJ1-2; D possibly corresponds to TRBD1 (5 bases). This CDR3 has 14 residues. The germline gives CDR1 SGHKS, CDR2 YYEKEE (reference sequence). The V end lost 2 bases, the J end lost 5 bases, and 13 bases lay between the germline ends. DNA of the CDR3: TGTGCCAGCAGCTTCGGGACTCGAGGGTATGGCTACACCTTC. It yields the protein CASSFGTRGYGYTF.

This clonotype showed up just a few times. V and J are TRBV7-3 and TRBJ2-5; D gene ambiguous. Germline CDR1 is SGHTA and CDR2 is FQGTGA. The CDR3 contains 14 residues. The V gene lost 5 bases and the J gene lost 5 bases, with 15 bases spanning the gap. DNA of the CDR3: TGTGCCAGCAGCCCCCCCGGGCAGGCGGAGACCCAGTACTTC. Translating it yields CASSPPGQAETQYF.

The rearrangement links TRBV2 to TRBJ2-5; TRBD1 or TRBD2 may be the D gene (7 bases each). CDR1 is SNHLY, CDR2 FYNNEI, per germline. The CDR3 consists of 13 residues. V shed 10 bases and J shed 4 bases, with 16 bases lying between them. This CDR3 is CAISRGGLETQYF. DNA of the CDR3: TGTGCCATCAGCAGGGGGGGTCTAGAGACCCAGTACTTC.

There are a few counts of this clonotype. The chain uses TRBV5-1 and TRBJ2-5, with 10 nucleotides matching TRBD1. The CDR3 is 18 residues long. V dropped 2 bases and J dropped 5; count of bases not matched to a gene: 15. In germline, CDR1 is SGHRS, CDR2 YFSETQ. In nucleotides, the CDR3 is TGCGCCAGCAGCTTACGTTTCGCCCGGGACAGGGGAGCTGAGACCCAGTACTTC. Its translation is CASSLRFARDRGAETQYF.

This clonotype was seen a few times. The chain carries TRBV5-1 and TRBJ2-1, with D possibly called TRBD1 or TRBD2 (6 bases each). V was trimmed by 4 bases and J by 8 bases, leaving 25 bases between them. CDR1 and CDR2 from the germline V gene are SGHRS and YFSETQ. This CDR3 is 17 amino acids long. CDR3 DNA sequence: TGCGCCAGCAGCCCCGGACCCGGGGGCTGGTTGCTGGATGAGCAGTTCTTC. This codes for CASSPGPGGWLLDEQFF.

This clonotype appeared a few times. The gene calls are TRBV4-1 and TRBJ1-5; D is unresolved. CDR3 size: 16 residues. CDR1 is MGHRA and CDR2 is YSYEKL in the germline V gene. V was shortened by 0 bases and J by 0 bases, with 9 bases between the two germline ends. For the CDR3, the DNA is TGCGCCAGCAGCCAAGAATCCGGAGGTAGCAATCAGCCCCAGCATTTT. Amino acid sequence: CASSQESGGSNQPQHF.

The V call is TRBV7-9, the J call TRBJ2-1, with a tentative D call TRBD2 (6 bases). V shed 4 bases and J shed 6 bases, with 10 bases lying between them. Germline V gene data show CDR1 as SEHNR and CDR2 as FQNEAQ (reference sequence). The length of the CDR3 is 13 residues. The CDR3, as DNA: TGTGCCAGCAGCTCGGAGGGGCCCAATGAGCAGTTCTTC. Translated, it gives CASSSEGPNEQFF.

The chain links TRBV24-1 to TRBJ2-3; the D is unclear. V was shortened by 0 bases and J by 4 bases, with 4 bases between the two germline ends. Germline CDR1 KGHDR, CDR2 SFDVKD. This CDR3 is built from 13 residues. The CDR3 sequence is CATSDLTSDTQYF. CDR3 DNA sequence: TGTGCCACCAGTGATTTGACGTCAGATACGCAGTATTTT.